These 5 T cell receptor beta chains came from one sample sequenced in a study of T cells after yellow fever vaccination. One entry per CDR3 protein, called by TCRdb with MiXCR from the 5' RACE reads. The data hold a few hundred thousand distinct CDR3 sequences, with 3% to 4.5% observed a single time. Sequenced here: PBMCs, sampled 5 days after the yellow fever booster vaccination. These receptors all stem from a man aged 18 to 30 who received the YFV17D yellow fever vaccine.

This clonotype was recorded many times. The chain is built from TRBV5-5 and TRBJ2-7; either TRBD1 or TRBD2 may fit D (6 bases each). V was cut by 0 bases and J by 7 bases, with 14 bases left in between. The CDR3 has 14 amino acids. Germline V gene lookup returns CDR1 SGHKS and CDR2 YYEKEE (reference sequence). CDR3 region: CASSLGPGAGEQYV. The CDR3 region has the DNA TGTGCCAGCAGCTTGGGTCCGGGGGCAGGAGAGCAGTACGTC.

The gene calls are TRBV21-1 and TRBJ1-5; TRBD1 was called by the table and not checked on the DNA. TRBV21-1 is tagged as a pseudogene. There are 16 residues in the CDR3. DNA for the CDR3: TGTGCCAGCAGCCTTCACGAGGACAGGGGCACTCAGCCCCAGCATTTT. Translation: CASSLHEDRGTQPQHF.

The rearrangement joins TRBV5-4 to TRBJ2-2, with a possible D match to TRBD2 (6 bases). Germline CDR1 SGHNT, CDR2 YYREEE (reference sequence). There are 13 residues in the CDR3. Trimming pared 3 bases from V and 3 bases from J, leaving 6 bases between. The CDR3, as DNA: TGTGCCAGCAGCTGGGAGGACACCGGGGAGCTGTTTTTT. Translating it yields CASSWEDTGELFF.

This clonotype was counted many times. The chain joins TRBV5-1 to TRBJ2-1; no reliable D call. V shed 1 base and J shed 0 bases, with 11 bases lying between them. The CDR3 runs to 16 residues. Per the germline V gene, CDR1 is SGHRS and CDR2 is YFSETQ. The CDR3 region is CASSLRPDLSYNEQFF. The CDR3 nucleotides read TGCGCCAGCAGCTTGCGTCCTGACCTCTCCTACAATGAGCAGTTCTTC.

The genes are TRBV7-6 and TRBJ1-6; 10 bases fit TRBD1. Germline V gives CDR1 SGHVS, CDR2 FNYEAQ. The CDR3 extends over 15 amino acids. The junction had 5 bases not matched to a gene; V was cut back by 5 bases and J by 7 bases. CDR3 residues: CASSTTGGPNSPLHF. The CDR3 region has the DNA TGTGCCAGCAGCACGACAGGGGGCCCCAATTCACCCCTCCACTTT.